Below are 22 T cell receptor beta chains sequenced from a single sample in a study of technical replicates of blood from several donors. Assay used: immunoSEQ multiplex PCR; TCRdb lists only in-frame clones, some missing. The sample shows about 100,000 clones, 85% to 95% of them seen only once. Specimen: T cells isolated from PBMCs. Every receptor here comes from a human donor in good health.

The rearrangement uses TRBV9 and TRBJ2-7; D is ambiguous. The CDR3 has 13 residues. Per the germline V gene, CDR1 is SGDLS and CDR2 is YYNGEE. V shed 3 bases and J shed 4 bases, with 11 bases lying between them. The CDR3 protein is CASSGSQEYEQYF. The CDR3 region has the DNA TGTGCCAGCAGCGGGAGTCAAGAGTACGAGCAGTACTTC.

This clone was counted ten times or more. The CDR3 DNA reads TGTGCCAGCAGTGAACGGTGGCTAGCGGGTCCATCCCGGTTCTTC. It codes for CASSERWLAGPSRFF. This chain joins TRBV2 and TRBJ2-1; the match to TRBD2 covers 8 bases. J was trimmed by 15 bases and V by 2 bases; bases with no gene match: 15. CDR3 length equals 15 residues. Germline CDR1 and CDR2: SNHLY and FYNNEI. Combining the CDR3 with reference TRBV2 and TRBJ2-1 gives the whole variable domain EPEVTQTPSHQVTQMGQEVILRCVPISNHLYFYWYRQILGQKVEFLVSFYNNEISEKSEIFDDQFSVERPDGSNFTLKIRSTKLEDSAMYFCASSERWLAGPSRFFGPGTRLTVL.

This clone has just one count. In DNA form, the CDR3 reads TGCAGCGGTGGAAGAGATTTTGGGACAGGGGGCTTCAATGAGCAGTTCTTC. Amino acid sequence: CSGGRDFGTGGFNEQFF. The rearrangement links TRBV29-1 to TRBJ2-1; 12 positions agree with TRBD1. Germline V lookup: CDR1 SQVTM, CDR2 ANQGSEA. Germline trimming cut 7 bases from V and 6 bases from J; bases unmatched to any gene: 16. The CDR3 is made up of 17 amino acids.

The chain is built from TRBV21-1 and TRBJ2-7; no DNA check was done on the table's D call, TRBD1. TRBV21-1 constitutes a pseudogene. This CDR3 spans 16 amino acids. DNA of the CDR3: TGTGCCAGCAGCAAGGAGGACAGCACCGGCTCCTACGAGCAGTACTTC. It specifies CASSKEDSTGSYEQYF.

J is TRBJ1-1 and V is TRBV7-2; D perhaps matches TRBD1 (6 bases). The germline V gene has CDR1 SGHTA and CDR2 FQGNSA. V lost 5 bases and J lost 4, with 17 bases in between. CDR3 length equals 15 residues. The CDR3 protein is CASSTRGGEVTEAFF. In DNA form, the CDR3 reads TGTGCCAGCAGCACAAGGGGGGGGGAGGTCACTGAAGCTTTCTTT. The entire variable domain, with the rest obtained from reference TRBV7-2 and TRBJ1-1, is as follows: GAGVSQSPSNKVTEKGKDVELRCDPISGHTALYWYRQSLGQGLEFLIYFQGNSAPDKSGLPSDRFSAERTGGSVSTLTIQRTQQEDSAVYLCASSTRGGEVTEAFFGQGTRLTVV.

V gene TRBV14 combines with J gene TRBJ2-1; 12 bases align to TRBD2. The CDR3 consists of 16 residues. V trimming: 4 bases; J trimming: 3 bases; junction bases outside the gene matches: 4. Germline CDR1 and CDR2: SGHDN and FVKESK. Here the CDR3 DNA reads TGTGCCAGCAGCCGCGGGACTAGCGGGTTCTACAATGAGCAGTTCTTC. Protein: CASSRGTSGFYNEQFF.

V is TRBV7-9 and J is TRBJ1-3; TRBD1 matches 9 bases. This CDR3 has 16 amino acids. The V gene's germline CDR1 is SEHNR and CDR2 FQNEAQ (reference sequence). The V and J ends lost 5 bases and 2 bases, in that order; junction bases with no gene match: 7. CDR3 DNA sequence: TGTGCCAGCAGCCCCTTTCGGACAGGGGCTGGAAACACCATATATTTT. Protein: CASSPFRTGAGNTIYF.

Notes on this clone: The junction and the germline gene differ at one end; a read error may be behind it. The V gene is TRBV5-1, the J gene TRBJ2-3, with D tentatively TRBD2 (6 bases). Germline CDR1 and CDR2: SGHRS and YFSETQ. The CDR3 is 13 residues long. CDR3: CASSLRDSDTQYF. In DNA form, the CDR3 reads TGCGCAAGCAGCTTGAGGGACTCAGATACGCAGTATTTT.

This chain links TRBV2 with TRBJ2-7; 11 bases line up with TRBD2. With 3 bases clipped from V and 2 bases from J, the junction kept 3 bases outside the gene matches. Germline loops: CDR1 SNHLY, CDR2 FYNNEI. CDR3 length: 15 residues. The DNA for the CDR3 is TGTGCCAGCAGTGAGGGTAGCGGGAGGGCCTACGAGCAGTACTTC. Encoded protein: CASSEGSGRAYEQYF.

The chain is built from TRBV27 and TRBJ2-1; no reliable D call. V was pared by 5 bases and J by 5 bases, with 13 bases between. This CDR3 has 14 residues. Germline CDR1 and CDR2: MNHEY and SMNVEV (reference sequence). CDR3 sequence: CASSDVLYNNEQFF. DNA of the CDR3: TGTGCCAGCAGTGATGTACTTTATAACAATGAGCAGTTCTTC.

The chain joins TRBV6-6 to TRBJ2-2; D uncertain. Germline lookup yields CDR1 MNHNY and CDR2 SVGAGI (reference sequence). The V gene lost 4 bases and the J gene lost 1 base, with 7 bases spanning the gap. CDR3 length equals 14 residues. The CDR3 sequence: CASSLTRNTGELFF. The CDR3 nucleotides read TGTGCCAGCAGTTTAACTCGGAACACCGGGGAGCTGTTTTTT.

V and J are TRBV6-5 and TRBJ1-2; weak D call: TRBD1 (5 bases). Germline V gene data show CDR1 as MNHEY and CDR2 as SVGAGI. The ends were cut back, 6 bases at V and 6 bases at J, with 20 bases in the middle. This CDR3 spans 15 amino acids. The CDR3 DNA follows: TGTGCCAGCAGAAAGGGGCAGGCCGATTCCCATGGCTACACCTTC. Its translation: CASRKGQADSHGYTF.

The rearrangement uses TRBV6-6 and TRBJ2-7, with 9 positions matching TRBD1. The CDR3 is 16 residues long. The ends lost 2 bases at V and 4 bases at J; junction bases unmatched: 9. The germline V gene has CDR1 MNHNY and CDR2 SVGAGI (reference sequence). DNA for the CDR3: TGTGCCAGCAGTTACAATCGAGGGACAGGGTTTTACGAGCAGTACTTC. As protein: CASSYNRGTGFYEQYF.

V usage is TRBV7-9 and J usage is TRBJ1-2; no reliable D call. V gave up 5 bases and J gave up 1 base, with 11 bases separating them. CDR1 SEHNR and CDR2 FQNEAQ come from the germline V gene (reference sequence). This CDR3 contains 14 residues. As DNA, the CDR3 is TGTGCCAGCAGCCCGGGGATGAATAACTATGGCTACACCTTC. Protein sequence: CASSPGMNNYGYTF.

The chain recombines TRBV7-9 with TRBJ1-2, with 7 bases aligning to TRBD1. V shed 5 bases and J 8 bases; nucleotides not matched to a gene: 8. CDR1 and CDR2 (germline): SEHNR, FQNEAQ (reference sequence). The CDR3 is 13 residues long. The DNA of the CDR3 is TGTGCCAGCAGCGCAGCCGGGACAGCAGGCTACACCTTC. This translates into CASSAAGTAGYTF.

For the CDR3, the DNA is TGCGCCAGCAGCCTGATGGCGACTAGTTCGAACACCGGGGAGCTGTTTTTT. Protein sequence: CASSLMATSSNTGELFF. The J gene is TRBJ2-2, the V gene TRBV5-1, with D tentatively TRBD2 (6 bases). CDR1 and CDR2 from the germline V gene are SGHRS and YFSETQ. The ends were cut back, 4 bases at V and 0 bases at J, with 16 bases in the middle. The CDR3 spans 17 residues.

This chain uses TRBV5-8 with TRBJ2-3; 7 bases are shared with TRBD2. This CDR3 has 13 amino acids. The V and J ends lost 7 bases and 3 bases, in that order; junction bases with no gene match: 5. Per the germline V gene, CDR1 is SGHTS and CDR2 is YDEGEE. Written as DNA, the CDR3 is TGTGCCAGCTCCTTACTAGCGACAGATACGCAGTATTTT. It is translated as CASSLLATDTQYF. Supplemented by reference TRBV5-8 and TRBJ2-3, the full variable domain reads EAGVTQSPTHLIKTRGQQATLRCSPISGHTSVYWYQQALGLGLQFLLWYDEGEERNRGNFPPRFSGRQFPNYSSELNVNALELEDSALYLCASSLLATDTQYFGPGTRLTVL.

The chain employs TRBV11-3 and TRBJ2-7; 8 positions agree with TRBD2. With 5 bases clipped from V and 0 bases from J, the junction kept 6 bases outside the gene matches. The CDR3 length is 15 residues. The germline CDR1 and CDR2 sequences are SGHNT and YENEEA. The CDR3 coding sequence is TGTGCCAGCAGCGCCGGACTAGCACTCTCCTACGAGCAGTACTTC. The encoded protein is CASSAGLALSYEQYF. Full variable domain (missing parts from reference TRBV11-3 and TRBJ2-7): EAGVVQSPRYKIIEKKQPVAFWCNPISGHNTLYWYLQNLGQGPELLIRYENEEAVDDSQLPKDRFSAERLKGVDSTLKIQPAELGDSAVYLCASSAGLALSYEQYFGPGTRLTVT.

CDR3 protein: CAWAKGVGNEQFF. As DNA, the CDR3 is TGTGCCTGGGCTAAGGGAGTGGGCAATGAGCAGTTCTTC. This chain uses TRBV30 with TRBJ2-1, with a tentative D call TRBD2 (5 bases). Per the germline V gene, CDR1 is GTSNPN and CDR2 is SVGIG (reference sequence). This CDR3 has 13 residues. Trimming pared 5 bases from V and 6 bases from J, leaving 14 bases between.

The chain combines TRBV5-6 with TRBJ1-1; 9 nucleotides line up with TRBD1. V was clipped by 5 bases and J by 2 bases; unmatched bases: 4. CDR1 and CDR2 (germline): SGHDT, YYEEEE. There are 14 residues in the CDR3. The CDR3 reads CASSWDRVNTEAFF. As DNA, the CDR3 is TGTGCCAGCAGTTGGGACAGGGTAAACACTGAAGCTTTCTTT.

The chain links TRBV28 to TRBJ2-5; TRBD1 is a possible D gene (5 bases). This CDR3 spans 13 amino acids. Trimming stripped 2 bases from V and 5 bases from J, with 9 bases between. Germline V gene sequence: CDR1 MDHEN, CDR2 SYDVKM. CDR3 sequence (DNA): TGTGCCAGCAGTTTACAGGGTTGGGAGACCCAGTACTTC. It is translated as CASSLQGWETQYF.

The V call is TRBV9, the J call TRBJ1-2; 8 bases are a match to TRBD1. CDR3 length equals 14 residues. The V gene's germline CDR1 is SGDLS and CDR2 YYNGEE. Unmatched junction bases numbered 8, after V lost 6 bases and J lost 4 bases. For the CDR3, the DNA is TGTGCCAGCACCCCAGGGACAGGAGGCTATGGCTACACCTTC. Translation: CASTPGTGGYGYTF.